The TCR beta chain described here comes from a study of CD8 T cells in Susac syndrome. TCR beta from blood CD8+ and CD4+ T cells was sequenced. Isolation of CD8+ and CD4+ T cells was performed negatively, whereas enrichment of TEMRA cells was done by FACS. With random hexamers, about 0.45 to 1 ug RNA was reverse transcribed. immunoSEQ multiplex PCR amplified TCR beta CDR3 across 54 Vbeta, 13 Jbeta. TCRdb independently ran MiXCR on the immunoSEQ multiplex PCR reads; one entry per CDR3 protein. The sample shows about 210,000 distinct CDR3 sequences, 95% of them seen only once. What was sequenced was CD4+ T cells from PBMCs. The TCR sequence derives from a human donor with multiple sclerosis.

CDR3 in DNA: TGTGCCAGCAGCCCAACTAGCGGGAGGACAAAGGAGACCCAGTACTTC. This encodes CASSPTSGRTKETQYF. The rearrangement uses TRBV28 and TRBJ2-5; 12 bases align to TRBD2. The CDR3 runs to 16 residues. Germline CDR1 reads MDHEN; CDR2 reads SYDVKM. The V segment lost 6 bases and the J segment 5 bases; nucleotides outside the gene matches: 10.